The following is a T cell receptor (beta chain) sequence with its context. Antigen specificity is unknown. Given a much more abundant clone one base away, this may be a read error. This sample was taken from a study of regulatory T cells in long-lasting Graves disease. Study observations and caveats: Reduced TCR diversity was observed in persistent Graves' patients versus newly diagnosed patients. Among persistent patients, a larger number of public clonotypes were shared (about 2,800) than among newly diagnosed patients (under 1,000).

Time point defined: newly diagnosed GD, antithyroid drugs for less than 3 months. After RNA was extracted from PBMCs, the TCR library was made from it. The germline V gene encodes CDR1 MDHEN and CDR2 SYDVKM. Trimming stripped 5 bases from V and 7 bases from J, with 27 bases between. The length of the CDR3 is 17 residues. Through Arm-PCR of CDR3 regions and iRepertoire HTBI primers, TCR beta libraries were built. Each CDR3 protein gets one entry after TCRdb re-called the multiplex PCR reads with MiXCR. The data contain hundreds of thousands of distinct CDR3 sequences, under 20% of them singletons. This sample also belongs to another study, concerning T cells in Graves' hyperthyroidism and ophthalmopathy. That study adds: Carried out on the TCR CDR3, a first-round RT-PCR used the HTBI primer set.

This TCR came from a woman aged 25 to 39 with Graves disease. The rearrangement joins TRBV28 to TRBJ2-7, with D maybe TRBD2 (5 bases). Sequenced material: peripheral blood mononuclear cells (PBMCs), taken at new diagnosis, from a patient treated with antithyroid drugs. Here the CDR3 DNA reads TGTGCCAGCAGTCCCACCCTGGACTGGGCGTCCTACAATGAGCAGTACTTC. Its protein is CASSPTLDWASYNEQYF. Based on the CDR3 plus reference TRBV28 and TRBJ2-7, the full variable domain is DVKVTQSSRYLVKRTGEKVFLECVQDMDHENMFWYRQDPGLGLRLIYFSYDVKMKEKGDIPEGYSVSREKKERFSLILESASTNQTSMYLCASSPTLDWASYNEQYFGPGTRLTVT.